This TCR beta chain was retrieved from a study of CD8 T cells in Susac syndrome. Random hexamers were used to reverse transcribe the RNA input (0.5 to 1 ug). By means of immunoSEQ multiplex PCR, TCR beta CDR3 spanning 54 Vbeta and 13 Jbeta underwent amplification. TCRdb re-derived calls from the immunoSEQ multiplex PCR reads in MiXCR, one entry per CDR3 protein. This table has some 260,000 distinct CDR3 sequences, roughly 95% appearing once. TCR beta was sequenced from blood CD8+ and CD4+ T cells. Stable or active relapsing-remitting multiple sclerosis, untreated and meeting revised McDonald criteria, defined the controls. The CD8+ and CD4+ T cells were isolated magnetically using a negative isolation approach, whereas the TEMRA cells were enriched by FACS. This CDR3 contains 14 residues. The germline V gene has CDR1 SGHVS and CDR2 FNYEAQ. Trimming stripped 1 base from V and 3 bases from J, with 8 bases between.

The V gene is TRBV7-6, the J gene TRBJ2-3; a weak D match, TRBD2 (6 bases). The TCR was taken from a human donor with multiple sclerosis. The sequencing sample was made of CD4+ T cells from PBMCs. As DNA, the CDR3 is TGTGCCAGCAGCTTAGAGGGACTTACAGATACGCAGTATTTT. It specifies CASSLEGLTDTQYF.